These 12 T cell receptor beta chains were all obtained from the same sample, sequenced in a study of blood T cells in healthy people across ages. Using a J-beta primer mix together with a sample-barcoded 5' primer, a second PCR was run for roughly 6 to 12 cycles. TCRdb reanalysed the 5' RACE reads using MiXCR and keeps one entry per CDR3 protein. The sample holds about 1.4 million distinct CDR3 sequences, approximately 63% seen once. Material: blood. These TCRs come from a man aged 18 to 29 in good health.

The chain uses TRBV21-1 and TRBJ2-1; the table gives TRBD1 as D, unverified against the DNA. TRBV21-1 is marked as a pseudogene. The CDR3 runs to 16 residues. CDR3 in amino acids: CASSKGGGTDYNEQFF. CDR3 sequence (DNA): TGTGCCAGCAGCAAAGGAGGGGGGACGGACTACAATGAGCAGTTCTTC.

The count of this clonotype is one. The rearrangement links TRBV10-3 to TRBJ1-1, with no clear D. The V gene's germline CDR1 is ENHRY and CDR2 SYGVKD. The V end lost 2 bases, the J end lost 2 bases, and 9 bases lay between the germline ends. The CDR3 is made up of 14 amino acids. CDR3 loop: CAISERADNTEAFF. Here the CDR3 DNA reads TGTGCCATCAGTGAGAGGGCAGATAACACTGAAGCTTTCTTT.

The rearrangement links TRBV5-1 to TRBJ1-2; D gene unclear. Trimming stripped 4 bases from V and 2 bases from J, with 6 bases between. This CDR3 has 12 residues. Germline V lookup: CDR1 SGHRS, CDR2 YFSETQ. The CDR3 DNA is TGCGCCAGCAGCGTCATGAACTATGGCTACACCTTC. Amino acid sequence: CASSVMNYGYTF.

This clonotype was counted once. Written as DNA, the CDR3 is TGTGCCAGCAGCCAAGATCTTGGAACACGTACGCAGTATTTT. Translated, it gives CASSQDLGTRTQYF. V gene TRBV4-2 combines with J gene TRBJ2-3; D not resolved. Trimming pared 0 bases from V and 8 bases from J, leaving 12 bases between. Germline assignment: CDR1 LGHNA and CDR2 YNFKEQ. The CDR3 length is 14 residues.

The sample holds one count of this clonotype. V is TRBV5-1 and J is TRBJ2-7; 12 bases line up with TRBD2. The CDR3 contains 16 residues. Germline CDR1 and CDR2: SGHRS and YFSETQ. The trim removed 3 bases at V and 2 bases at J, leaving 6 bases unmatched. The CDR3 DNA reads TGCGCCAGCAGCTCGACTAGCGGGAGCGTCCCCTACGAGCAGTACTTC. This gives the protein CASSSTSGSVPYEQYF. The whole variable domain, filled in from reference TRBV5-1 and TRBJ2-7, reads KAGVTQTPRYLIKTRGQQVTLSCSPISGHRSVSWYQQTPGQGLQFLFEYFSETQRNKGNFPGRFSGRQFSNSRSEMNVSTLELGDSALYLCASSSTSGSVPYEQYFGPGTRLTVT.

This clonotype was detected only a few times. This rearrangement joins TRBV6-2 or TRBV6-3 to TRBJ2-7, with D perhaps given as TRBD1 or TRBD2 (5 bases each). The CDR3 has 15 residues. The germline V gene encodes CDR1 MNHEY and CDR2 SVGEGT. The V end lost 4 bases, the J end lost 2 bases, and 15 bases lay between the germline ends. CDR3 coding DNA: TGTGCCAGCAGTTCCCGGGACGAAGGAACCTACGAGCAGTACTTC. As protein: CASSSRDEGTYEQYF.

Points on this clonotype: Being one base from a much bigger clone, this may be a read error. The rearrangement links TRBV7-8 to TRBJ1-2; D is ambiguous. CDR1 SGHVS and CDR2 FQNEAQ come from the germline V gene. The germline V and J ends were trimmed by 6 bases and 4 bases, with 9 bases remaining between them. The length of the CDR3 is 12 residues. The CDR3 region has the DNA TGTGCCAGCAGGCGGAGCACCTATGGCTACACCTTC. This gives the protein CASRRSTYGYTF.

V usage is TRBV7-9 and J usage is TRBJ1-2; D unresolved. This CDR3 is 15 amino acids long. With 5 bases removed from V and 3 bases from J, the gap between germline ends came to 16 bases. Germline values: CDR1 SEHNR, CDR2 FQNEAQ (reference sequence). The chain's CDR3 is CASSGPTVTDYGYTF. CDR3 in DNA: TGTGCCAGCAGCGGCCCTACAGTTACGGACTATGGCTACACCTTC.

This clonotype was observed a handful of times. The genes are TRBV20-1 and TRBJ1-6, with TRBD1 as a possible D gene (5 bases). This CDR3 is built from 16 residues. Trimming cost V 0 bases and J 10 bases, with 19 bases left between them. The germline CDR1 and CDR2 sequences are DFQATT and SNEGSKA (reference sequence). CDR3 amino acids: CSARDFRGRVASPLHF. CDR3 in DNA: TGCAGTGCTAGAGATTTCCGGGGCCGAGTAGCATCACCCCTCCACTTT.

The genes are TRBV10-3 and TRBJ2-5; D is ambiguous. This CDR3 is built from 13 residues. Germline V gene lookup returns CDR1 ENHRY and CDR2 SYGVKD. V was cut by 4 bases and J by 1 base, with 7 bases left in between. DNA of the CDR3: TGTGCCATCAGTGGTCCAGTCCAAGAGACCCAGTACTTC. This gives the protein CAISGPVQETQYF.

V and J are TRBV28 and TRBJ1-6; unclear D gene. The CDR3 contains 15 residues. The germline V gene has CDR1 MDHEN and CDR2 SYDVKM. V was clipped by 6 bases and J by 0 bases, with 9 bases between them. The CDR3 sequence: CASSEHDSYNSPLHF. CDR3 nucleotides: TGTGCCAGCAGCGAACATGACTCCTATAATTCACCCCTCCACTTT.

This rearrangement joins TRBV2 to TRBJ2-3; TRBD2 agrees at 14 bases. The CDR3 has 15 residues. Looked up from germline, CDR1 is SNHLY and CDR2 is FYNNEI. V shed 6 bases and J 6 bases; nucleotides not matched to a gene: 5. The CDR3 reads CASSGTSGRADTQYF. The CDR3 coding sequence is TGTGCCAGCAGCGGGACTAGCGGGAGAGCTGATACGCAGTATTTT.